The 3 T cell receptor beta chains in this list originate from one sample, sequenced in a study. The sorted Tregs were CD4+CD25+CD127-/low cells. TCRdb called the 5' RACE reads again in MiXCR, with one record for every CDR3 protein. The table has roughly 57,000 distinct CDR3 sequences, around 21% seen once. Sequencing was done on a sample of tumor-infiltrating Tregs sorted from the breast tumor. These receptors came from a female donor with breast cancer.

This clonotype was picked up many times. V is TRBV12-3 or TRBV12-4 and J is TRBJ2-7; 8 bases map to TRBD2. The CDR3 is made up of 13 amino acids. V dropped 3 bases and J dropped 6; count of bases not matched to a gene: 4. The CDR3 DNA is TGTGCCAGCAGTTTGACCGGGACTAGCGAGCAGTACTTC. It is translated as CASSLTGTSEQYF.

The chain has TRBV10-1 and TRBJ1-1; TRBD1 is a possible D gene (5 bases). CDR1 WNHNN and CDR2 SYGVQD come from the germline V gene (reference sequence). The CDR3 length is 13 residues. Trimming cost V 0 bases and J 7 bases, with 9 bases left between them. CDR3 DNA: TGCGCCAGCAGTGAGTCGAAGAGGGGTGAAGCTTTCTTT. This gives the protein CASSESKRGEAFF.

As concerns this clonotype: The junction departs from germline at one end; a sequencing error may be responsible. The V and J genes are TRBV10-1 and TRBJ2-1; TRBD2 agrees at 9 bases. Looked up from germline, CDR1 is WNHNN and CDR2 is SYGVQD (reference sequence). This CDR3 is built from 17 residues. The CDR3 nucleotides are TGCGCCAGCAGTGACTCAGGGACGGGACTAGCAAGTAATGAGCAGCTCTTC. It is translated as CASSDSGTGLASNEQLF.